The 4 T cell receptor beta chains in this list originate from one sample, sequenced in a study of OX40 agonist ivuxolimab in advanced cancers. Profiled with immunoSEQ multiplex PCR; TCRdb holds only in-frame clones, not every one. This table holds fewer than 120,000 clones, approximately 89% found once. The material was CD4+ or CD8+ T cells sorted from blood, obtained in a trial of the OX40 agonist ivuxolimab. The receptor set was obtained from an adult with an advanced solid tumor such as melanoma, head and neck, liver or kidney cancer.

This chain uses TRBV4-1 with TRBJ1-2, with D possibly matching TRBD1 (6 bases). The CDR3 runs to 18 residues. In germline, CDR1 is MGHRA, CDR2 YSYEKL. V was cut by 2 bases and J by 1 base, with 20 bases left in between. The CDR3 protein is CASSQSQIKGGLNYGYTF. CDR3 in DNA: TGCGCCAGCAGCCAATCTCAAATTAAGGGGGGGCTTAACTATGGCTACACCTTC.

The gene calls are TRBV6-4 and TRBJ2-2; D not resolved. The CDR3 totals 12 residues. The ends were cut back, 8 bases at V and 5 bases at J, with 9 bases in the middle. Germline V gene sequence: CDR1 MRHNA, CDR2 SNTAGT. CDR3 amino acids: CASRAYTGELFF. Written as DNA, the CDR3 is TGTGCCAGCCGGGCATATACCGGGGAGCTGTTTTTT.

The chain joins TRBV20-1 to TRBJ2-6; a possible D gene is TRBD2 (7 bases). V lost 6 bases and J lost 15, with 15 bases in between. The CDR3 is 11 residues long. Germline CDR1 DFQATT, CDR2 SNEGSKA (reference sequence). The CDR3 DNA reads TGCAGTGCCAGTGGGGGGGCCGCCCTGACTTTC. This encodes CSASGGAALTF.

The V and J genes are TRBV5-5 and TRBJ2-7; 7 bases map to TRBD1. CDR1 and CDR2 from the germline V gene are SGHKS and YYEKEE (reference sequence). This CDR3 spans 16 amino acids. The ends lost 3 bases at V and 3 bases at J; junction bases unmatched: 12. Here the CDR3 DNA reads TGTGCCAGCAGCTGGTCCGGACAGGTTGACTTCTACGAGCAGTACTTC. Amino acids: CASSWSGQVDFYEQYF. Filled out from reference TRBV5-5 and TRBJ2-7, the complete variable domain reads DAGVTQSPTHLIKTRGQQVTLRCSPISGHKSVSWYQQVLGQGPQFIFQYYEKEERGRGNFPDRFSARQFPNYSSELNVNALLLGDSALYLCASSWSGQVDFYEQYFGPGTRLTVT.